The 27 T cell receptor beta chains listed next were all sequenced from one sample in a study of radiation and T cells in renal cell carcinoma. The treatment was: 15 Gy SBRT to primary tumor, nephrectomy 4 weeks later. Sequencing used immunoSEQ multiplex PCR; TCRdb keeps in-frame clones, though not all of them. The data contain over 15,000 clones, 45% to 70% of them singletons. The sequencing used tumor tissue, collected from a patient whose treatment included radiotherapy and nephrectomy. These receptor sequences come from a man aged 45-60 years with renal cell carcinoma.

The V and J genes are TRBV7-8 and TRBJ2-7; D is possibly TRBD1 (7 bases). Looked up from germline, CDR1 is SGHVS and CDR2 is FQNEAQ. Trimming removed 5 bases from V and 9 bases from J, with 11 bases in between. CDR3 length: 11 residues. The CDR3: CASSPGGRQYF. As DNA, the CDR3 is TGTGCCAGCAGCCCAGGGGGGCGGCAGTACTTC.

The chain employs TRBV20-1 and TRBJ2-7; TRBD1 might be the D (5 bases). V lost 6 bases, J lost 4 bases, and 10 bases lay in between. CDR3 size: 11 residues. Germline CDR1 DFQATT, CDR2 SNEGSKA (reference sequence). CDR3 loop: CSALDTYEQYF. CDR3 DNA sequence: TGCAGTGCCTTGGACACATACGAGCAGTACTTC.

The rearrangement links TRBV29-1 to TRBJ2-2; D remains ambiguous. The V and J ends lost 7 bases and 1 base respectively, with 7 bases between them. The CDR3 has 12 amino acids. From germline, CDR1 is SQVTM and CDR2 ANQGSEA. CDR3: CSASRNTGELFF. CDR3 nucleotides: TGCAGCGCGTCTAGGAACACCGGGGAGCTGTTTTTT.

The rearrangement uses TRBV23-1 and TRBJ2-7; 8 bases agree with TRBD1. TRBV23-1 is noted as an ORF with a role that remains uncertain. Trimming removed 0 bases from V and 2 bases from J; junction bases left unmatched: 3. The CDR3 contains 15 residues. The DNA for the CDR3 is TGCGCCAGCAGTCAATCGGACAGGGCAACCTACGAGCAGTACTTC. The encoded protein is CASSQSDRATYEQYF.

The V and J genes are TRBV7-9 and TRBJ1-1; D might be TRBD1 (6 bases). The CDR3 sequence is 15 residues long. Trimming removed 2 bases at V and 0 bases at J, with 10 bases between. Germline V CDR1 and CDR2: SEHNR, FQNEAQ (reference sequence). CDR3 sequence: CASSLKGVMNTEAFF. As DNA, the CDR3 is TGTGCCAGCAGCTTAAAGGGGGTCATGAACACTGAAGCTTTCTTT.

This clone was seen more than once but under ten times. This chain joins TRBV7-3 and TRBJ2-7; 11 nucleotides line up with TRBD2. CDR3 length: 16 amino acids. The trim removed 5 bases at V and 3 bases at J, leaving 9 bases unmatched. Germline CDR1 is SGHTA and CDR2 is FQGTGA. In DNA form, the CDR3 reads TGTGCCAGCAGCACCCGACTAGCGGGAACACTCTACGAGCAGTACTTC. Protein product: CASSTRLAGTLYEQYF.

As concerns this clone: One end of the junction is discordant with germline, which a read error may explain. V usage is TRBV7-7 and J usage is TRBJ2-1; tentatively, D is TRBD2 (6 bases). This CDR3 region has 14 residues. The V gene's germline CDR1 is SSHAT and CDR2 FNYEAQ (reference sequence). The CDR3 bases are TGTGCTAGCAGCTTACGGGAGTATAACAATGAGCAGTTCTTC. Encoded protein: CASSLREYNNEQFF.

This clone was recorded a few times. V usage is TRBV4-1 and J usage is TRBJ2-5; D may be TRBD1 or TRBD2 (5 bases each). The CDR3 covers 15 residues. V lost 3 bases to trimming and J lost 4 bases, with 15 bases between them. Germline CDR1 MGHRA, CDR2 YSYEKL. The CDR3 is CASSQGWGNPETQYF. Here the CDR3 DNA reads TGCGCCAGCAGCCAGGGCTGGGGGAATCCAGAGACCCAGTACTTC.

This chain links TRBV18 with TRBJ2-3; D gene ambiguous. V lost 3 bases, J lost 6 bases, and 4 bases lay in between. The CDR3 is 11 residues long. CDR1 is KGHSH and CDR2 is LQKENI in the germline V gene. The CDR3, as DNA: TGTGCCAGCTCACCCGCGGATACGCAGTATTTT. Protein sequence: CASSPADTQYF.

A few counts support this clone. CDR3 in amino acids: CASSYWAARGAPLHF. The CDR3 DNA follows: TGTGCCAGCAGTTACTGGGCCGCCAGGGGAGCACCCCTCCACTTT. This chain joins TRBV27 and TRBJ1-6; weak D call: TRBD1 (6 bases). V was pared by 4 bases and J by 11 bases, with 18 bases between. CDR1 is MNHEY and CDR2 is SMNVEV in the germline V gene (reference sequence). The CDR3 spans 15 residues.

This clone was detected only a few times. J is TRBJ2-6 and V is TRBV9; tentatively, D is TRBD1 (6 bases). V was cut by 3 bases and J by 5 bases, with 21 bases left in between. The CDR3 length is 18 residues. The germline CDR1 and CDR2 sequences are SGDLS and YYNGEE. CDR3 DNA sequence: TGTGCCAGCAGCGCCTTACAGGGATATTCTTCAAGGGCCAACGTCCTGACTTTC. Protein sequence: CASSALQGYSSRANVLTF.

This chain uses TRBV11-2 with TRBJ2-7; TRBD1 matches 8 bases. Germline CDR1 reads SGHAT; CDR2 reads FQNNGV. The J segment lost 4 bases and the V segment lost 2 bases, leaving 7 bases of the junction unmatched. This CDR3 has 15 amino acids. The CDR3: CASSLRQGSQYEQYF. The CDR3 nucleotides are TGTGCCAGCAGCTTAAGACAGGGGAGTCAGTACGAGCAGTACTTC.

The chain uses TRBV9 and TRBJ1-4, with 7 bases matching TRBD1. The CDR3 length is 15 residues. Germline V gives CDR1 SGDLS, CDR2 YYNGEE. After removal of 5 bases from V and 0 bases from J, the junction contained 4 bases not matched to a gene. The CDR3 DNA is TGTGCCAGCAGTATAGGGACAGCAACTAATGAAAAACTGTTTTTT. Its translation is CASSIGTATNEKLFF.

This chain links TRBV5-1 with TRBJ2-2, with a weak D call TRBD2 (7 bases). This CDR3 is 16 amino acids long. The V gene's germline CDR1 is SGHRS and CDR2 YFSETQ. V lost 5 bases and J 3 bases, leaving 17 bases between the germline ends. CDR3 nucleotides: TGCGCCAGCAGTTTGAGGACGGGGGGCGACACCGGGGAGCTGTTTTTT. This gives the protein CASSLRTGGDTGELFF.

V and J are TRBV14 and TRBJ2-1; 12 bases line up with TRBD1. J lost 10 bases, V lost 5 bases, and 6 bases had no gene match. Germline values: CDR1 SGHDN, CDR2 FVKESK. The CDR3 is 14 residues long. CDR3: CASSARDRGLEQFF. In DNA, the CDR3 is TGTGCCAGCAGCGCCCGGGACAGGGGGCTCGAGCAGTTCTTC.

V usage is TRBV7-3 and J usage is TRBJ2-3, with 7 nucleotides matching TRBD1. This CDR3 is 16 amino acids long. Per germline, CDR1 SGHTA and CDR2 FQGTGA. Trimming took 4 bases from V and 4 from J; bases not matched to a gene: 11. The chain's CDR3 is CASSYPGQKAADTQYF. The CDR3 DNA reads as TGTGCCAGCAGCTATCCGGGACAGAAAGCGGCAGATACGCAGTATTTT.

This rearrangement joins TRBV10-3 to TRBJ2-5, with 10 bases that match TRBD2. The CDR3 runs 14 residues. Trimming cost V 10 bases and J 4 bases; bases outside gene matches: 9. The germline gives CDR1 ENHRY, CDR2 SYGVKD. The CDR3 loop reads CATGSGGAGETQYF. The CDR3 DNA sequence: TGTGCCACCGGGAGCGGGGGGGCCGGAGAGACCCAGTACTTC.

The chain joins TRBV5-1 to TRBJ2-7; D is possibly TRBD1 (6 bases). V was clipped by 0 bases and J by 6 bases, with 16 bases between them. Germline CDR1 is SGHRS and CDR2 is YFSETQ. The CDR3 sequence is 15 residues long. In DNA form, the CDR3 reads TGCGCCAGCAGCTTGGCCCTACAGGGTTCTAGCGAGCAGTACTTC. Its translation is CASSLALQGSSEQYF.

The chain combines TRBV7-8 with TRBJ1-1; maybe TRBD1 (6 bases). V was trimmed by 1 base and J by 3 bases, leaving 24 bases between them. There are 19 residues in the CDR3. CDR1 and CDR2 (germline): SGHVS, FQNEAQ. The CDR3 region has the DNA TGTGCCAGCAGCTTAGAACGTCGGGGCGGGGGGCGGAAGGACACTGAAGCTTTCTTT. It yields the protein CASSLERRGGGRKDTEAFF.

This clone was counted only a few times. The chain carries TRBV6-6 and TRBJ2-7; 7 bases fit TRBD1. Trimming took 6 bases from V and 3 from J; bases not matched to a gene: 11. Germline assignment: CDR1 MNHNY and CDR2 SVGAGI (reference sequence). The CDR3 is 15 residues long. The chain's CDR3 is CASRQGQVINYEQYF. The DNA for the CDR3 is TGTGCCAGCAGACAAGGACAGGTGATTAACTACGAGCAGTACTTC.

This chain connects TRBV28 to TRBJ1-2; no firm D call. Germline V gives CDR1 MDHEN, CDR2 SYDVKM. Trimming cost V 3 bases and J 3 bases, with 5 bases left between them. The CDR3 loop spans 12 amino acids. The DNA for the CDR3 is TGTGCCAGCAGTTTGAGATACTATGGCTACACCTTC. Its translation: CASSLRYYGYTF.

The chain uses TRBV5-4 and TRBJ2-5; TRBD1 might be the D (5 bases). The CDR3 has 15 amino acids. Trimming cost V 1 base and J 5 bases, with 15 bases left between them. The germline gives CDR1 SGHNT, CDR2 YYREEE (reference sequence). CDR3 bases: TGTGCCAGCAGCTTGAGGGGCCCCGGTGCTGAGACCCAGTACTTC. Translating gives CASSLRGPGAETQYF.

This clone was seen more than once but under ten times. The CDR3: CASRLLNTEAFF. CDR3 nucleotides: TGTGCCAGCAGATTACTGAACACTGAAGCTTTCTTT. The rearrangement joins TRBV6-6 to TRBJ1-1, with D unclear. There are 12 residues in the CDR3. V gave up 6 bases and J gave up 0 bases, with 5 bases separating them. The germline CDR1 and CDR2 sequences are MNHNY and SVGAGI (reference sequence).

This chain connects TRBV5-8 to TRBJ1-2; 7 bases fit TRBD1. Trimming at V came to 3 bases and at J to 8 bases, leaving 7 bases not matched to a gene. The CDR3 sequence is 13 residues long. Germline loops: CDR1 SGHTS, CDR2 YDEGEE. CDR3 sequence: CASSYGWTGGYTF. In DNA form, the CDR3 reads TGTGCCAGCAGCTATGGATGGACAGGAGGCTACACCTTC.

The chain recombines TRBV6-5 with TRBJ2-3; D call uncertain. Germline assignment: CDR1 MNHEY and CDR2 SVGAGI. V gave up 5 bases and J gave up 0 bases, with 9 bases separating them. The CDR3 totals 14 residues. The CDR3 here is CASSTTLSTDTQYF. CDR3 nucleotides: TGTGCCAGCAGTACAACTCTAAGCACAGATACGCAGTATTTT.

The V gene is TRBV5-1, the J gene TRBJ2-1; TRBD1 matches at 9 bases. Germline V gene sequence: CDR1 SGHRS, CDR2 YFSETQ. Trimming took 4 bases from V and 5 from J; bases not matched to a gene: 13. This CDR3 contains 17 residues. The CDR3 nucleotides read TGCGCCAGCAGCCCCTACGTGGACAGGGGAGCGGACAATGAGCAGTTCTTC. This gives the protein CASSPYVDRGADNEQFF. Full variable domain (missing parts from reference TRBV5-1 and TRBJ2-1): KAGVTQTPRYLIKTRGQQVTLSCSPISGHRSVSWYQQTPGQGLQFLFEYFSETQRNKGNFPGRFSGRQFSNSRSEMNVSTLELGDSALYLCASSPYVDRGADNEQFFGPGTRLTVL.

This clone was observed a few times. The chain is built from TRBV18 and TRBJ2-3, with TRBD1 matching 7 bases. The CDR3 runs 15 residues. V shed 8 bases and J 2 bases; nucleotides not matched to a gene: 10. Germline CDR1 KGHSH, CDR2 LQKENI. CDR3 in DNA: TGTGCCAGCGGAGGCCGGGACAGCTCCACAGATACGCAGTATTTT. Amino acid sequence: CASGGRDSSTDTQYF.